The present T cell receptor (beta chain) was sequenced within a study of blood T cell repertoires in COVID-19. For the study at large: T cells, B-cell-depleted T cells, or PBMCs provided the cDNA or gDNA that served as material.

Using immunoSEQ multiplex PCR, the repertoire was profiled, and TCRdb retains in-frame clones only, with some absent. The sample includes more than 55,000 clones, 80% to 90% of them seen just once. This sequence was found in a human donor with active COVID-19. The donor label of this sample is uncertain. Sequenced sample: peripheral blood.

The CDR3 spells CASTGKPGTEAFF. CDR3 sequence (DNA): TGTGCCAGTACAGGGAAACCAGGCACTGAAGCTTTCTTT. V and J are TRBV19 and TRBJ1-1, with D perhaps TRBD1 (5 bases). The V gene lost 7 bases and the J gene lost 4 bases, with 13 bases spanning the gap. CDR3 length equals 13 residues. Germline values: CDR1 LNHDA, CDR2 SQIVND (reference sequence).